This T cell receptor beta chain came from a study of blood T cell repertoires in COVID-19. Turning to the study itself: COVID-19 samples, acute and convalescent, were from the United States, Italy and Spain. PBMCs, B-cell-depleted T cells, or T cells provided the cDNA or gDNA that made up the material.

Methods used by the authors: Estimates of nucleated cell counts were drawn from the amplification of reference gene primers. Method: immunoSEQ multiplex PCR; TCRdb's copy keeps in-frame clones and lacks some. That table is the source of V, J and clone size, and D and trimming were worked out from the DNA. The sample has fewer than 65,000 clones, approximately 89% seen once; the top ten hold 6% to 8.5%. The clonotype was recovered from a man aged 60 to 75 with acute or convalescent COVID-19. Sequenced sample: peripheral blood.

As DNA, the CDR3 is TGCGCCAGCAGCTCTGGGACAGGGGACTACGAGCAGTACTTC. Translated: CASSSGTGDYEQYF. This chain joins TRBV5-1 and TRBJ2-7; 10 nucleotides line up with TRBD1. The V gene end was trimmed by 3 bases and the J gene end by 3 bases; junction bases not matched to a gene: 3. Germline CDR1 SGHRS, CDR2 YFSETQ. The CDR3 loop spans 14 amino acids.